This passage covers 10 T cell receptor beta chains from one sample sequenced in a study of cytomegalovirus exposure and HLA in healthy donors. The PCR contained 60 Vbeta and 13 Jbeta primers. TCRdb's copy holds only in-frame clones and misses some; the assay was immunoSEQ multiplex PCR. The sample lists tens of thousands of clones; about two thirds were seen once. Specimen: PBMCs. All receptors come from a woman aged 50 to 60 in good health and CMV-seropositive.

The chain uses TRBV6-6 and TRBJ2-7; TRBD2 matches at 8 bases. The CDR3 is 16 amino acids. Per the germline V gene, CDR1 is MNHNY and CDR2 is SVGAGI (reference sequence). With V trimmed by 0 bases and J by 1 base, 5 bases remained unmatched. CDR3 in amino acids: CASSYSRGATSYEQYF. As DNA, the CDR3 is TGTGCCAGCAGTTACTCGCGGGGGGCCACGTCCTACGAGCAGTACTTC.

This clone has more than one count but fewer than ten. This chain joins TRBV2 and TRBJ2-7; 7 bases match TRBD2. This CDR3 spans 12 amino acids. Germline V gives CDR1 SNHLY, CDR2 FYNNEI. The J segment lost 5 bases and the V segment lost 10 bases, leaving 8 bases of the junction unmatched. Here the CDR3 reads CATEGRVDEQYF. CDR3 nucleotides: TGTGCCACGGAGGGGAGGGTGGACGAGCAGTACTTC.

A few counts support this clone. The rearrangement links TRBV11-3 to TRBJ2-3; 8 positions agree with TRBD2. Germline-derived CDR1 and CDR2 are SGHNT and YENEEA. V was pared by 5 bases and J by 4 bases, with 5 bases of the junction left unmatched. The CDR3 has 14 amino acids. Written as DNA, the CDR3 is TGTGCCAGCAGCACCGGGGGGGACGCAGATACGCAGTATTTT. This sequence encodes CASSTGGDADTQYF.

This chain joins TRBV5-1 and TRBJ2-4, with TRBD2 matching over 11 bases. Germline loops: CDR1 SGHRS, CDR2 YFSETQ. Trimming took 4 bases from V and 6 from J; bases not matched to a gene: 3. CDR3 length: 14 amino acids. Here the CDR3 reads CASSPGLAANIQYF. DNA for the CDR3: TGCGCCAGCAGCCCGGGACTAGCGGCAAACATTCAGTACTTC.

This chain uses TRBV7-6 with TRBJ1-1; D not resolved. CDR1 and CDR2 from the germline V gene are SGHVS and FNYEAQ. There are 13 residues in the CDR3. V was pared by 1 base and J by 3 bases, with 6 bases between. DNA of the CDR3: TGTGCCAGCAGCTTAGTGGAGGACACTGAAGCTTTCTTT. Its translation is CASSLVEDTEAFF.

The J gene is TRBJ2-3, the V gene TRBV7-3; D might be TRBD1 (5 bases). CDR1 SGHTA and CDR2 FQGTGA come from the germline V gene. The CDR3 is made up of 13 amino acids. V gave up 3 bases and J gave up 6 bases, with 10 bases separating them. CDR3 sequence: CASSFAGMDTQYF. The CDR3 nucleotides read TGTGCCAGCAGCTTTGCAGGGATGGATACGCAGTATTTT.

J is TRBJ2-2 and V is TRBV7-8, with no clear D. CDR3 length: 15 residues. Germline CDR1 and CDR2: SGHVS and FQNEAQ. With 5 bases removed from V and 1 base from J, the gap between germline ends came to 11 bases. The CDR3 sequence: CASSPMSRNTGELFF. Here the CDR3 DNA reads TGTGCCAGCAGCCCTATGTCACGGAACACCGGGGAGCTGTTTTTT.

The chain uses TRBV5-3 and TRBJ1-2, with 8 bases fitting TRBD1. TRBV5-3 is identified as an open reading frame with a role that is uncertain. CDR3 length equals 12 residues. V gave up 4 bases and J gave up 10 bases; unmatched junction bases: 6. In nucleotides, the CDR3 is TGTGCCAGAAGCAAATACAGGGGGTACTACACCTTC. Amino acid sequence: CARSKYRGYYTF.

The chain recombines TRBV7-2 with TRBJ1-2, with TRBD1 matching over 8 bases. The CDR3 is 13 amino acids. Germline V gene lookup returns CDR1 SGHTA and CDR2 FQGNSA. V shed 4 bases, J shed 9 bases, and the junction held 7 bases outside the gene matches. The CDR3 loop is CASSSGTGWRYTF. In nucleotides, the CDR3 is TGTGCCAGCAGCTCCGGGACAGGATGGCGCTACACCTTC.

This clone occurred once. The V call is TRBV5-6, the J call TRBJ2-3, with D perhaps matching TRBD1 (6 bases). This CDR3 has 14 amino acids. Germline V gene sequence: CDR1 SGHDT, CDR2 YYEEEE. V lost 1 base and J 1 base, leaving 7 bases between the germline ends. The DNA of the CDR3 is TGTGCCAGCAGCTTGAAGGGGGGCACAGATACGCAGTATTTT. It yields the protein CASSLKGGTDTQYF. Variable domain in full (rest from reference TRBV5-6 and TRBJ2-3): DAGVTQSPTHLIKTRGQQVTLRCSPKSGHDTVSWYQQALGQGPQFIFQYYEEEERQRGNFPDRFSGHQFPNYSSELNVNALLLGDSALYLCASSLKGGTDTQYFGPGTRLTVL.